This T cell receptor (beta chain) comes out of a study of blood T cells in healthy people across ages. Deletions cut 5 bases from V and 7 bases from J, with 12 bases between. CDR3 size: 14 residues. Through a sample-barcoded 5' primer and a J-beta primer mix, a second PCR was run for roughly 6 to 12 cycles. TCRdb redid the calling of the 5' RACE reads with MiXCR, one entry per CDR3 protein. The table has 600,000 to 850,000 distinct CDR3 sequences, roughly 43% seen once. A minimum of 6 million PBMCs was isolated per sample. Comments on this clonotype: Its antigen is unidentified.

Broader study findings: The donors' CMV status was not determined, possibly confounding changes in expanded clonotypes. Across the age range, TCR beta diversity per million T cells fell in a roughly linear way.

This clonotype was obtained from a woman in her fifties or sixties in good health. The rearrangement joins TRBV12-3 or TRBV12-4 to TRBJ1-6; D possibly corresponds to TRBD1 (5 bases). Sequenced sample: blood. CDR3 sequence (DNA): TGTGCCAGCAGTGTATTTACAGGAAATTCACCCCTCCACTTT. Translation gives CASSVFTGNSPLHF.